One TCR beta chain is described in this entry. The antigen remains unidentified. TCRdb's copy holds only in-frame clones and misses some; the assay was immunoSEQ multiplex PCR. The sample contains fewer than 150,000 clones, 84% of which appear only once. This record belongs to a study of T cell responses to AZD1222 COVID-19 vaccine. Study at large: Second doses were pooled across both intervals (about 4 or about 12 weeks). Points from the study as a whole: Unmutated variant regions are reportedly the target of nearly half of TCRs that are spike-specific. CD4 TCRs associated with vaccination spanned spike, dominating at 160-218 and 743-854. The donor group comprised mostly white British people and more females; the analysis possibly underestimated clonal diversity.

The CDR3 extends over 15 amino acids. V was clipped by 6 bases and J by 6 bases; unmatched bases: 12. CDR1 and CDR2 from the germline V gene are ENHRY and SYGVKD. This TCR came from an adult in good health. The specimen was peripheral blood, collected on day 0 of AZD1222 vaccination. The chain links TRBV10-3 to TRBJ2-3, with 7 positions matching TRBD1. The CDR3 DNA reads TGTGCCATCAGGACAGGGTTACCTGATTCTGATACGCAGTATTTT. Its protein product is CAIRTGLPDSDTQYF.